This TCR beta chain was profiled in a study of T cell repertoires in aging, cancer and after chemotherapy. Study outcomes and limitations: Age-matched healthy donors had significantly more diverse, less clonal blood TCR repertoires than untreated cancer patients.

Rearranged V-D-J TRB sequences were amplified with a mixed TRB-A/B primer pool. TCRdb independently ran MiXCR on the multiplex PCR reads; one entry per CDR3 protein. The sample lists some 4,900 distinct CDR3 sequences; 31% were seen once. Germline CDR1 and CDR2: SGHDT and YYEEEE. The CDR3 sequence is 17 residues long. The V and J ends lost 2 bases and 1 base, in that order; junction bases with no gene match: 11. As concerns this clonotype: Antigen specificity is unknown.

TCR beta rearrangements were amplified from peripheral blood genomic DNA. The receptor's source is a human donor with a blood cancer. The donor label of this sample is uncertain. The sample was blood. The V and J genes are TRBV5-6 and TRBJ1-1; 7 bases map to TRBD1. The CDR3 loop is CASSLESVGQKNTEAFF. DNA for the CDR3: TGTGCCAGCAGCTTAGAGTCAGTGGGACAGAAGAACACTGAAGCTTTCTTT. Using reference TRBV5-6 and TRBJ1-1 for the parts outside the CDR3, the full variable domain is DAGVTQSPTHLIKTRGQQVTLRCSPKSGHDTVSWYQQALGQGPQFIFQYYEEEERQRGNFPDRFSGHQFPNYSSELNVNALLLGDSALYLCASSLESVGQKNTEAFFGQGTRLTVV.